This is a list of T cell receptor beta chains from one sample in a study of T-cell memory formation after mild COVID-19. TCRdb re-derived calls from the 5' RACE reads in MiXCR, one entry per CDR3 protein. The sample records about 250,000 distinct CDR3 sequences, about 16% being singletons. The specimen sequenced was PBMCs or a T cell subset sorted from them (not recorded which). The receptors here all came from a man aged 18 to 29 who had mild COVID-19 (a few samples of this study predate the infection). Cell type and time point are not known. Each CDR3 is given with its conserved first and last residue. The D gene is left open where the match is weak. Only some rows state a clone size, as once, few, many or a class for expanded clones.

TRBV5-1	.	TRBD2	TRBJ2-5	CASSRDYLQETQYF	TGCGCCAGCAGTCGGGACTATCTCCAAGAGACCCAGTACTTC
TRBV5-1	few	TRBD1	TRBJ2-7	CASVRDRGNYEQYF	TGCGCCAGCGTCCGGGACAGGGGAAACTACGAGCAGTACTTC
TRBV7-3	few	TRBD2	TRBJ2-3	CASSLTGLARDTQYF	TGTGCCAGCAGCTTAACAGGACTAGCGAGGGATACGCAGTATTTT
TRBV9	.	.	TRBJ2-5	CASSPPAGAETQYF	TGTGCCAGCAGCCCGCCAGCGGGTGCGGAGACCCAGTACTTC
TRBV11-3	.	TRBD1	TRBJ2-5	CASSLDGRQGDETQYF	TGTGCCAGCAGCTTAGATGGGCGACAGGGGGATGAGACCCAGTACTTC
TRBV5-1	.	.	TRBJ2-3	CASSSQSSTDTQYF	TGCGCCAGCAGCTCACAGAGCAGCACAGATACGCAGTATTTT
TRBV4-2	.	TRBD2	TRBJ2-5	CASSQEVSVGGAETQYF	TGTGCCAGCAGCCAAGAGGTCTCAGTCGGGGGGGCCGAGACCCAGTACTTC
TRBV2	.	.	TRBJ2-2	CASKKEWAGELFF	TGTGCCAGCAAGAAGGAGTGGGCCGGGGAGCTGTTTTTT
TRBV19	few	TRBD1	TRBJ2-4	CASRRTGERGWIQYF	TGTGCCAGTAGACGGACAGGGGAGAGGGGATGGATTCAGTACTTC
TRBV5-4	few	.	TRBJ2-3	CASSLVDADTQYF	TGTGCCAGCAGCTTGGTAGACGCAGATACGCAGTATTTT
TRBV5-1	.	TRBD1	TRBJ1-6	CASSLDRGYNSPLHF	TGCGCCAGCAGCTTGGACAGGGGGTATAATTCACCCCTCCACTTT
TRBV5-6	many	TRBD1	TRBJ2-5	CASSYRQGWETQYF	TGTGCCAGCAGCTATAGACAGGGTTGGGAGACCCAGTACTTC
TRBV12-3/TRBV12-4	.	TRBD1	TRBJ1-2	CASTGGTGGYGYTF	TGTGCCAGCACCGGGGGGACAGGGGGCTATGGCTACACCTTC
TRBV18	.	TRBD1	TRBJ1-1	CASSPPSDRGVQAFF	TGTGCCAGCTCACCACCAAGCGACAGGGGGGTCCAAGCTTTCTTT
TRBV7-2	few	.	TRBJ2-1	CASSSYWYNEQFF	TGTGCCAGCAGCTCCTACTGGTACAATGAGCAGTTCTTC
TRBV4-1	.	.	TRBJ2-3	CASSPHRTDTQYF	TGCGCCAGCAGCCCCCACAGGACAGATACGCAGTATTTT
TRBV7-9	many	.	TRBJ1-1	CASSPNVQGTEAFF	TGTGCCAGCAGCCCTAACGTACAGGGAACTGAAGCTTTCTTT
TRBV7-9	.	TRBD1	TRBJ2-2	CASSGPGQGTGELFF	TGTGCCAGCAGCGGCCCGGGACAGGGAACCGGGGAGCTGTTTTTT
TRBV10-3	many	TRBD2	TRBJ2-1	CAISEPDIRAGGTYNEQFF	TGTGCCATCAGTGAGCCCGATATTAGAGCGGGGGGGACGTACAATGAGCAGTTCTTC
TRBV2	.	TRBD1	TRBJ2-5	CASSDIPGGETQYF	TGTGCCAGCAGCGACATACCAGGGGGCGAGACCCAGTACTTC
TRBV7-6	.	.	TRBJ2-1	CASSDIRESRGDEQFF	TGTGCCAGCAGCGATATCAGGGAGAGTAGAGGGGATGAGCAGTTCTTC
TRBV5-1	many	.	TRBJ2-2	CASSLAVDGLTGELFF	TGCGCCAGCAGCTTGGCGGTGGATGGACTCACCGGGGAGCTGTTTTTT
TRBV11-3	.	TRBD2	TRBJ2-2	CASSLVLADTGELFF	TGTGCCAGCAGCTTAGTGCTAGCGGACACCGGGGAGCTGTTTTTT
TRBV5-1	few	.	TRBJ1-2	CASSLIGQSYGYTF	TGCGCCAGCAGCCTGATAGGGCAAAGCTATGGCTACACCTTC
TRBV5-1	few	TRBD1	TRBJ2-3	CASSPPTGGNTDTQYF	TGCGCCAGCAGCCCTCCGACAGGGGGCAACACAGATACGCAGTATTTT
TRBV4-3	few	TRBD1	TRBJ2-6	CASSQDPYRGYSGANVLTF	TGCGCCAGCAGCCAAGATCCGTACAGGGGGTATTCTGGGGCCAACGTCCTGACTTTC
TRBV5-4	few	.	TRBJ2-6	CASSLETASGANVLTF	TGTGCCAGCAGCTTGGAAACGGCTTCTGGGGCCAACGTCCTGACTTTC
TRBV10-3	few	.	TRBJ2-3	CAISGPRGNTDTQYF	TGTGCCATCAGTGGCCCCCGGGGGAACACAGATACGCAGTATTTT